The 18 T cell receptor beta chains in this list originate from one sample, sequenced in a study of blood T cell repertoires in COVID-19. Assay used: immunoSEQ multiplex PCR; TCRdb lists only in-frame clones, some missing. The sample lists 95,000 to 150,000 clones; under 90% were seen once. The specimen was peripheral blood. These receptors were taken from a man aged 55 to 70 with acute or convalescent COVID-19.

The chain couples TRBV28 to TRBJ1-1, with TRBD1 matching 11 bases. Germline V gene data show CDR1 as MDHEN and CDR2 as SYDVKM. J was trimmed by 5 bases and V by 3 bases; bases with no gene match: 5. This CDR3 is built from 15 residues. CDR3 nucleotide sequence: TGTGCCAGCAGTTTCACGGACAGGGGGCCGACTGAAGCTTTCTTT. This encodes CASSFTDRGPTEAFF.

Remarks on this clone: The sample has other DNA sequences that encode this CDR3 too. The CDR3 spells CASSEISGNIQYF. The CDR3 nucleotides are TGTGCCAGCAGTGAAATTTCGGGGAACATTCAGTACTTC. The gene calls are TRBV6-1 and TRBJ2-4; a weak D match, TRBD2 (5 bases). The V end lost 2 bases, the J end lost 7 bases, and 9 bases lay between the germline ends. CDR1 and CDR2 (germline): MNHNS, SASEGT. The CDR3 is 13 residues long.

V usage is TRBV27 and J usage is TRBJ2-7; 8 bases map to TRBD1. V shed 3 bases and J 3 bases; nucleotides not matched to a gene: 1. The V gene's germline CDR1 is MNHEY and CDR2 SMNVEV (reference sequence). The CDR3 spans 13 residues. The CDR3 is CASSFTGGYEQYF. The DNA for the CDR3 is TGTGCCAGCAGTTTTACAGGGGGCTACGAGCAGTACTTC.

CDR3 sequence (DNA): TGTGCCACCTGTGGGACAGCGAACACCGGGGAGCTGTTTTTT. It is translated as CATCGTANTGELFF. This rearrangement joins TRBV24-1 to TRBJ2-2, with 7 bases fitting TRBD1. CDR3 size: 14 residues. Germline lookup yields CDR1 KGHDR and CDR2 SFDVKD. The V gene end was trimmed by 9 bases and the J gene end by 0 bases; junction bases not matched to a gene: 3.

Written as DNA, the CDR3 is TGTGCCTTCCTTTGGGACAGAAAGTACTTC. Translation gives CAFLWDRKYF. This rearrangement joins TRBV5-3 to TRBJ2-5; 7 bases fit TRBD1. TRBV5-3 counts as an open reading frame of uncertain function. J was trimmed by 12 bases and V by 10 bases; bases with no gene match: 9. This CDR3 is built from 10 residues.

V usage is TRBV19 and J usage is TRBJ2-7; TRBD2 aligns across 9 bases. The CDR3 spans 13 residues. The germline gives CDR1 LNHDA, CDR2 SQIVND (reference sequence). V trimming: 8 bases; J trimming: 7 bases; junction bases outside the gene matches: 9. The CDR3 loop is CASGVSGRWEQYF. The CDR3 DNA reads TGTGCCAGTGGTGTAAGCGGGAGGTGGGAGCAGTACTTC.

This rearrangement joins TRBV5-4 to TRBJ2-5; weak D call: TRBD2 (6 bases). Germline lookup yields CDR1 SGHNT and CDR2 YYREEE (reference sequence). CDR3 size: 14 residues. The V end lost 2 bases, the J end lost 4 bases, and 12 bases lay between the germline ends. The CDR3 loop is CASSFRGSPETQYF. For the CDR3, the DNA is TGTGCCAGCAGCTTCCGGGGGAGCCCAGAGACCCAGTACTTC.

The gene calls are TRBV5-4 and TRBJ1-3; D is ambiguous. Germline CDR1 SGHNT, CDR2 YYREEE (reference sequence). The germline V and J ends were trimmed by 4 bases and 0 bases, with 11 bases remaining between them. The CDR3 loop spans 15 amino acids. The chain's CDR3 is CASSPPAGSGNTIYF. The CDR3 coding sequence is TGTGCCAGCAGCCCACCTGCGGGCTCTGGAAACACCATATATTTT.

The rearrangement links TRBV6-2 or TRBV6-3 to TRBJ2-7; perhaps TRBD2 as D (5 bases). The CDR3 loop spans 16 amino acids. Germline CDR1 MNHEY, CDR2 SVGEGT. The V end lost 2 bases, the J end lost 2 bases, and 16 bases lay between the germline ends. CDR3: CASSYGSSVFAYEQYF. The CDR3 DNA is TGTGCCAGCAGTTACGGTAGTAGCGTATTTGCCTACGAGCAGTACTTC.

This chain connects TRBV27 to TRBJ1-2, with 8 positions matching TRBD1. The CDR3 sequence is 15 residues long. The germline V gene encodes CDR1 MNHEY and CDR2 SMNVEV (reference sequence). Trimming removed 5 bases from V and 5 bases from J; junction bases left unmatched: 10. The CDR3 region is CASSNTGGPVYGYTF. The CDR3 bases are TGTGCCAGCAGTAATACAGGGGGTCCCGTTTATGGCTACACCTTC.

The V gene is TRBV29-1, the J gene TRBJ2-5, with D uncertain. CDR1 and CDR2 (germline): SQVTM, ANQGSEA. This CDR3 comprises 13 residues. Trimming pared 5 bases from V and 0 bases from J, leaving 10 bases between. The CDR3 DNA follows: TGCAGCGTTCAACCCCAGTACCAAGAGACCCAGTACTTC. It codes for CSVQPQYQETQYF. Full variable domain (missing parts from reference TRBV29-1 and TRBJ2-5): SAVISQKPSRDICQRGTSLTIQCQVDSQVTMMFWYRQQPGQSLTLIATANQGSEATYESGFVIDKFPISRPNLTFSTLTVSNMSPEDSSIYLCSVQPQYQETQYFGPGTRLLVL.

This clone was seen a few times. The chain has TRBV6-5 and TRBJ2-2; D gene ambiguous. The ends were cut back, 6 bases at V and 4 bases at J, with 6 bases in the middle. The CDR3 is made up of 12 amino acids. The germline gives CDR1 MNHEY, CDR2 SVGAGI. The CDR3 reads CASRPGTGELFF. CDR3 DNA: TGTGCCAGCAGGCCAGGCACCGGGGAGCTGTTTTTT.

The chain carries TRBV3-1 (or the pseudogene TRBV3-2) and TRBJ2-1; the D gene is possibly TRBD2 (6 bases). The CDR3 covers 15 residues. Trimming left V 1 base short and J 2 bases short, with 9 bases between. Germline CDR1 reads LGHDT; CDR2 reads YNNKEL (reference sequence). The CDR3 spells CASSQVSGAYNEQFF. The DNA for the CDR3 is TGTGCCAGCAGCCAAGTTTCGGGAGCCTACAATGAGCAGTTCTTC.

The chain combines TRBV5-5 with TRBJ1-1, with 8 bases fitting TRBD1. Germline CDR1 is SGHKS and CDR2 is YYEKEE (reference sequence). V lost 3 bases, J lost 12 bases, and 10 bases stayed unmatched. The CDR3 is 13 amino acids. The CDR3 region is CASSWGTGGWSFF. For the CDR3, the DNA is TGTGCCAGCAGCTGGGGGACAGGCGGATGGTCTTTCTTT.

V and J are TRBV9 and TRBJ2-1, with 7 bases aligning to TRBD2. The CDR3 runs to 15 residues. V lost 3 bases, J lost 0 bases, and 3 bases stayed unmatched. Per the germline V gene, CDR1 is SGDLS and CDR2 is YYNGEE. The CDR3 DNA reads as TGTGCCAGCAGCGGAGGGGACTACTCCTACAATGAGCAGTTCTTC. Encoded protein: CASSGGDYSYNEQFF.

The chain couples TRBV6-5 to TRBJ2-1; D may be TRBD2 (6 bases). Trimming took 0 bases from V and 6 from J, leaving 9 bases between them. The V gene's germline CDR1 is MNHEY and CDR2 SVGAGI. This CDR3 is 14 amino acids long. The CDR3 loop is CASSYSAGPNEQFF. CDR3 bases: TGTGCCAGCAGTTACTCGGCGGGACCCAATGAGCAGTTCTTC.

The chain joins TRBV7-9 to TRBJ2-2; 9 bases are shared with TRBD1. The CDR3 consists of 15 residues. Germline V gene data show CDR1 as SEHNR and CDR2 as FQNEAQ (reference sequence). J lost 5 bases, V lost 2 bases, and 3 bases had no gene match. The CDR3 DNA reads as TGTGCCAGCAGCTTAACAGGGGGCTTAACCGGGGAGCTGTTTTTT. It specifies CASSLTGGLTGELFF. Full variable domain (missing parts from reference TRBV7-9 and TRBJ2-2): DTGVSQNPRHKITKRGQNVTFRCDPISEHNRLYWYRQTLGQGPEFLTYFQNEAQLEKSRLLSDRFSAERPKGSFSTLEIQRTEQGDSAMYLCASSLTGGLTGELFFGEGSRLTVL.

The chain links TRBV2 to TRBJ2-1, with 10 nucleotides matching TRBD2. This CDR3 comprises 15 residues. Germline V CDR1 and CDR2: SNHLY, FYNNEI. V gave up 4 bases and J gave up 4 bases; unmatched junction bases: 4. As DNA, the CDR3 is TGTGCCAGCAGTGGCGGGACTAGCGTTTACAATGAGCAGTTCTTC. This encodes CASSGGTSVYNEQFF.